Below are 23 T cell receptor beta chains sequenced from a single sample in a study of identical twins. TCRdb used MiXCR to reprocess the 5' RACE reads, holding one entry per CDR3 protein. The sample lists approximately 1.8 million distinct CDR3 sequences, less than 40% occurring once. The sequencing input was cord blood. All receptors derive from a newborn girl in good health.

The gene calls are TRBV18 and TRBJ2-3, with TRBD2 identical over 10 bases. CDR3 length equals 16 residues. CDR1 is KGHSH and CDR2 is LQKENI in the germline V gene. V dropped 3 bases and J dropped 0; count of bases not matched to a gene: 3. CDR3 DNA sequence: TGTGCCAGCTCACCTTATAGCGGGGGGAGCACAGATACGCAGTATTTT. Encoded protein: CASSPYSGGSTDTQYF.

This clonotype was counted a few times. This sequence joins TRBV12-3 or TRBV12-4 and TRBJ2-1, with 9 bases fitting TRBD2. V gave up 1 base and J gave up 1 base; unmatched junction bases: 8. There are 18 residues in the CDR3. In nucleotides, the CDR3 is TGTGCCAGCAGTTTAGGGGCTAGCGGGGCGATATCCTACAATGAGCAGTTCTTC. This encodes CASSLGASGAISYNEQFF.

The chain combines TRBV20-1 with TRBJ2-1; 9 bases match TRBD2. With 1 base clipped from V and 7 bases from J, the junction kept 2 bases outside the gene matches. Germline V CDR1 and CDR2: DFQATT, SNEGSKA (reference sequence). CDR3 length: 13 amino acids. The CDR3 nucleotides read TGCAGTGCTAGAGGCAGCGGGGGGAATGAGCAGTTCTTC. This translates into CSARGSGGNEQFF.

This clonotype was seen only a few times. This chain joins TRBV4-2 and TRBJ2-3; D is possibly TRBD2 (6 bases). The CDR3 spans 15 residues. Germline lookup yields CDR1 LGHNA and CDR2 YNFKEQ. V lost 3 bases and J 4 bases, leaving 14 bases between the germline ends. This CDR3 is CASSHIRGGADTQYF. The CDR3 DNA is TGTGCCAGCAGCCATATTCGGGGCGGGGCAGATACGCAGTATTTT.

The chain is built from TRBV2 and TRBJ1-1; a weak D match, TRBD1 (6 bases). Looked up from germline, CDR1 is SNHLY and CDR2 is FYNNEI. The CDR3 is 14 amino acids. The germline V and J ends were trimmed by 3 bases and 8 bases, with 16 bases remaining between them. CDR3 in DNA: TGTGCCAGCAGTGACGACAGGAGGGGTAAAGAAGCTTTCTTT. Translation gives CASSDDRRGKEAFF.

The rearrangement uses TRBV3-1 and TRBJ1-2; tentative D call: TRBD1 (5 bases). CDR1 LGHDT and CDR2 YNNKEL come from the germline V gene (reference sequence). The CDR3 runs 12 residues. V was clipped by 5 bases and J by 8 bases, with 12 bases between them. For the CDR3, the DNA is TGTGCCAGCAGCGAAGCAGGGCTGGGCTACACCTTC. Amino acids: CASSEAGLGYTF.

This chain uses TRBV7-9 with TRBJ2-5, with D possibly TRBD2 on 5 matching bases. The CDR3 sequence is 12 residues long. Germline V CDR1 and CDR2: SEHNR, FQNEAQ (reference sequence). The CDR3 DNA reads TGTGCGGGGAGTAACCTAAAAGAGACCCAGTACTTC. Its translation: CAGSNLKETQYF.

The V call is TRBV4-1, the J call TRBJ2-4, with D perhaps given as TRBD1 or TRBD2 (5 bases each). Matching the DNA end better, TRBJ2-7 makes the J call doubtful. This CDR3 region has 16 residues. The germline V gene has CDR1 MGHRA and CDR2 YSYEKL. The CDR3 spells CASSQKSRDANYEQYF. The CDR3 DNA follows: TGCGCCAGCAGCCAAAAATCCCGGGACGCCAACTACGAGCAGTACTTC.

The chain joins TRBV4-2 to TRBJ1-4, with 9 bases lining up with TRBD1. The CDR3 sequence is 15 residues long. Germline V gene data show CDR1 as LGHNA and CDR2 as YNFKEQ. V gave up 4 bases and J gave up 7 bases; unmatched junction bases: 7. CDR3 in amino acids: CASSPSRTGAEKLFF. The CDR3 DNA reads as TGTGCCAGCAGCCCCTCCCGGACAGGGGCTGAAAAACTGTTTTTT.

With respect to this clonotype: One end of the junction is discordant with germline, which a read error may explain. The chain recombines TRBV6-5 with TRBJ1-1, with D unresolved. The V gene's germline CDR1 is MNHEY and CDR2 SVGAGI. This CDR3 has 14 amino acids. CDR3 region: CANSWGFSTTEAFF. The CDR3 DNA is TGTGCCAACAGTTGGGGATTCTCAACGACTGAAGCTTTCTTT.

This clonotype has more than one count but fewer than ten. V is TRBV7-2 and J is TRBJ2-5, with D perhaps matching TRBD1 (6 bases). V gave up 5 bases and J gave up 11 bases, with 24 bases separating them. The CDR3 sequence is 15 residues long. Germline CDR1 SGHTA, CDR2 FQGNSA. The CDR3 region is CASSRGTTGYNEQYF. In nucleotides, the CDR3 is TGTGCCAGCAGCCGCGGCACCACAGGGTACAATGAGCAGTACTTC.

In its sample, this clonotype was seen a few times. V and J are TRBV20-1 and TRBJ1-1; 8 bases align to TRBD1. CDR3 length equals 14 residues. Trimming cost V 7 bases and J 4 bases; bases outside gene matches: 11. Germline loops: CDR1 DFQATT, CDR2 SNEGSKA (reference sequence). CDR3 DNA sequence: TGCAGTGGCACACCGGGACAGGTGGTCACTGAAGCTTTCTTT. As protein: CSGTPGQVVTEAFF.

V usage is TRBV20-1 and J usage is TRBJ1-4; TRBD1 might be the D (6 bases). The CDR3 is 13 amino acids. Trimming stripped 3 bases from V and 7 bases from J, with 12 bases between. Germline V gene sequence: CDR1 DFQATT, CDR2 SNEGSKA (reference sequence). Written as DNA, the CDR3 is TGCAGTGCTAGTCGGGGGGGCGGTGAAAAACTGTTTTTT. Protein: CSASRGGGEKLFF.

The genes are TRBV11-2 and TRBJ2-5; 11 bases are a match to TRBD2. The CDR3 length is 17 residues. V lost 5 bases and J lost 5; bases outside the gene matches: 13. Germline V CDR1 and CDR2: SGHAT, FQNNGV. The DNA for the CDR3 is TGTGCCAGCAGCCCTAAGCAGCTAGCGGGAGGTGCGGAGACCCAGTACTTC. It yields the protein CASSPKQLAGGAETQYF. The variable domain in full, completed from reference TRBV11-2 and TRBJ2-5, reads EAGVAQSPRYKIIEKRQSVAFWCNPISGHATLYWYQQILGQGPKLLIQFQNNGVVDDSQLPKDRFSAERLKGVDSTLKIQPAKLEDSAVYLCASSPKQLAGGAETQYFGPGTRLLVL.

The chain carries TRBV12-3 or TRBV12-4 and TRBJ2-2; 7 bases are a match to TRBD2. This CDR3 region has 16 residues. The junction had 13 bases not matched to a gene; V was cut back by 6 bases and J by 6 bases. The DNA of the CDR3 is TGTGCCAGCAGAGACCCTCGGACTAGTCGCGCCGGGGAGCTGTTTTTT. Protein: CASRDPRTSRAGELFF.

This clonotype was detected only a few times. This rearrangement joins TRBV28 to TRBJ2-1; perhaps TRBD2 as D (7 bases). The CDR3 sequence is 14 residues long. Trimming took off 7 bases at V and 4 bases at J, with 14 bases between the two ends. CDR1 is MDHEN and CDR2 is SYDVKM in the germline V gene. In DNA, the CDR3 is TGTGCCAGCAAGGGGGGAGGGCCGTACAATGAGCAGTTCTTC. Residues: CASKGGGPYNEQFF.

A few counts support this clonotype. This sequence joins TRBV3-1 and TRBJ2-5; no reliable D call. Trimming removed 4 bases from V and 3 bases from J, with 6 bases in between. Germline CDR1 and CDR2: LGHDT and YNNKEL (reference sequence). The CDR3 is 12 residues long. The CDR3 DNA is TGTGCCAGCAGCCGCTTCGAAGAGACCCAGTACTTC. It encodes CASSRFEETQYF.

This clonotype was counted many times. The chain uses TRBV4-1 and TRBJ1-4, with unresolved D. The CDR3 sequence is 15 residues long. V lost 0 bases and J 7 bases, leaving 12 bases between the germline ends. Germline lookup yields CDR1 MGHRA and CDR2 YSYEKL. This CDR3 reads CASSQDGSGGEKLFF. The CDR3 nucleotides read TGCGCCAGCAGCCAAGATGGGTCCGGCGGTGAAAAACTGTTTTTT.

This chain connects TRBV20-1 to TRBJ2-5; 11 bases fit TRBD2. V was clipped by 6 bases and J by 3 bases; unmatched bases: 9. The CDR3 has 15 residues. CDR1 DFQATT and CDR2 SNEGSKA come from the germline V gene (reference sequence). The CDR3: CSATRLAGSKETQYF. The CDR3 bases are TGCAGTGCGACCCGACTAGCGGGGTCAAAAGAGACCCAGTACTTC.

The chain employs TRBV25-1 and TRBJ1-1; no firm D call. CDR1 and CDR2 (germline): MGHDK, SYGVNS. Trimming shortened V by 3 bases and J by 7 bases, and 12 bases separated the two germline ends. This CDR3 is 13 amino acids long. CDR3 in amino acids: CASSEWRGGEAFF. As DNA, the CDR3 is TGTGCCAGCAGTGAGTGGCGGGGTGGTGAAGCTTTCTTT.

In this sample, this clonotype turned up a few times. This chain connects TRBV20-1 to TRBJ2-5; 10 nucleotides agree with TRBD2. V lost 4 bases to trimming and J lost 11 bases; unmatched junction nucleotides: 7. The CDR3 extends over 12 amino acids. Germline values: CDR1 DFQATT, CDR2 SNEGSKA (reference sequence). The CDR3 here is CSATAGGNEQYF. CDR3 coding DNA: TGCAGTGCTACAGCGGGGGGGAATGAGCAGTACTTC.

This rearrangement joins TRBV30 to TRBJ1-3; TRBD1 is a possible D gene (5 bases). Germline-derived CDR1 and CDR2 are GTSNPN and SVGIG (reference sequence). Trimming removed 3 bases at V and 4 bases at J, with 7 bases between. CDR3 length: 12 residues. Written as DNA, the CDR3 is TGTGCCTGGAGGGGGACCGGAAACACCATATATTTT. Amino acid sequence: CAWRGTGNTIYF.

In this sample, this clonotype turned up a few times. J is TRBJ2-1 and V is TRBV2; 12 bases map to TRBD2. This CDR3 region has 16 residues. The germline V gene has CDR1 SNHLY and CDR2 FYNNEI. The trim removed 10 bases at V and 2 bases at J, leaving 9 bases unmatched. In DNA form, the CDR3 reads TGTGCCATCTCGACTAGCGGGAGAGGGGCCTACAATGAGCAGTTCTTC. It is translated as CAISTSGRGAYNEQFF. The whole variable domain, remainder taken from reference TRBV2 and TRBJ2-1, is EPEVTQTPSHQVTQMGQEVILRCVPISNHLYFYWYRQILGQKVEFLVSFYNNEISEKSEIFDDQFSVERPDGSNFTLKIRSTKLEDSAMYFCAISTSGRGAYNEQFFGPGTRLTVL.